This TCR beta chain is drawn from a study of T cell repertoires in cytomegalovirus infection. Study overall: The study used recently identified HLA-C-restricted and well-studied HLA-B-restricted CMV epitopes. Through public TCR beta signatures, both CMV infection and matching HLA type were indicated. Study-level points and caveats: Public TCR beta family frequency separated CMV-and-HLA carriers, including in an independent cohort. The ex vivo response was dominated by HLA-C-restricted CMV-specific TCR beta clonotypes.

TCRdb processed the reads anew with MiXCR; each CDR3 protein has one entry. The data contain about 920,000 distinct CDR3 sequences, approximately 30% of them singletons. This clonotype was observed many times. Antigen: not known. This CDR3 comprises 13 residues. Trimming removed 5 bases at V and 10 bases at J, with 17 bases between. CDR1 SGHTA and CDR2 FQGNSA come from the germline V gene. The V gene is TRBV7-2, the J gene TRBJ1-1; D gene unclear. The material was cultured CD8+ T cells from PBMCs, obtained from culture after CMV antigen stimulation. This sequence was found in a human donor in good health (CMV status not recorded). Some clones in this sample may be carry-over from other donors' samples. Here the CDR3 reads CASSQPAGGGAFF. The CDR3 DNA is TGTGCCAGCAGCCAGCCCGCTGGAGGAGGAGCTTTCTTT.